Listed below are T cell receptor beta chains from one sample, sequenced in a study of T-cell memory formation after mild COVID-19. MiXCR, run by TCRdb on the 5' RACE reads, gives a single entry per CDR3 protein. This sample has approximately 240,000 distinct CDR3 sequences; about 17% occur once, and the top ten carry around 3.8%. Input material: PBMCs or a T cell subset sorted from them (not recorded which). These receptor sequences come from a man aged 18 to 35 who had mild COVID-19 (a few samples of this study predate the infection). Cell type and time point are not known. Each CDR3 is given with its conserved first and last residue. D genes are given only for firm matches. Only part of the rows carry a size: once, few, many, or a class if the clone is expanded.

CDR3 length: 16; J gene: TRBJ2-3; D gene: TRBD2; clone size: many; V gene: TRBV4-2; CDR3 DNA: TGTGCCAGCAGCCAGAGTAGCGGGGGAGGTGCAGATACGCAGTATTTT; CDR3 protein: CASSQSSGGGADTQYF
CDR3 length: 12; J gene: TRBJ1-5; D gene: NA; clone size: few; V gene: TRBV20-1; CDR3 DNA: TGCAGTGCTAACGGGAACAATCAGCCCCAGCATTTT; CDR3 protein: CSANGNNQPQHF
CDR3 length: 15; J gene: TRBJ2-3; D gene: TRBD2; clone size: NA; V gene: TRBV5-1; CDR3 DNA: TGCGCCAGCAGCTTGGAGGCTAGCGGGGCGGATACGCAGTATTTT; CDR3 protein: CASSLEASGADTQYF
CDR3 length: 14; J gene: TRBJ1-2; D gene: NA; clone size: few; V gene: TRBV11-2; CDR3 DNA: TGTGCCAGCAGCTCCGGACGGACAAGCTATGGCTACACCTTC; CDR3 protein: CASSSGRTSYGYTF
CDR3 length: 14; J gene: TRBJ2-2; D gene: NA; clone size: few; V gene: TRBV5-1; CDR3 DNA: TGCGCCAGCAGCCTGTTTGTGGAGGCCGGGGAGCTGTTTTTT; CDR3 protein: CASSLFVEAGELFF
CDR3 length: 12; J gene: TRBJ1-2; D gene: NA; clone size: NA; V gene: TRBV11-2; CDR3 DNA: TGTGCCAGCACTTCCGCGGGGTTCGGCTACACCTTC; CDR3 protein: CASTSAGFGYTF
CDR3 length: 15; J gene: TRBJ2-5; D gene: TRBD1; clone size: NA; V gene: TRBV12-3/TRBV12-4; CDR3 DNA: TGTGCCAGCAGTTTGACAGGGTATGGGGTGGAGACCCAGTACTTC; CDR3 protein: CASSLTGYGVETQYF
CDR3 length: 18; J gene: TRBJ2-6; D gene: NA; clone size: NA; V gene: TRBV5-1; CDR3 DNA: TGCGCCAGCAGCCCGAGGCAGGGGGGCTCCTCTGGGGCCAACGTCCTGACTTTC; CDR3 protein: CASSPRQGGSSGANVLTF
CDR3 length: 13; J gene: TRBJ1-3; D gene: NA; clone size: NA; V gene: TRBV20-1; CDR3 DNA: TGCAGTGCTAGTTTGGACTCTGGAAACACCATATATTTT; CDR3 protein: CSASLDSGNTIYF
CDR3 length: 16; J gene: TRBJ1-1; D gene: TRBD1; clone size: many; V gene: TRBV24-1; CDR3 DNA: TGTGCCACCAGTGACCCTAAACAGGGGGCGAACACTGAAGCTTTCTTT; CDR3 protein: CATSDPKQGANTEAFF
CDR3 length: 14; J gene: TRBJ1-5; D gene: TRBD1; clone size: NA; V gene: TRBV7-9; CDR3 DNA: TGTGCCAGCACCGACTCAGGGGGTAATCAGCCCCAGCATTTT; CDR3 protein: CASTDSGGNQPQHF
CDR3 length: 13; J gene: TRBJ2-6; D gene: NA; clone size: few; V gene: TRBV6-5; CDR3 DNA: TGTGCCAGCAGCAGATTTGGGGCCAACGTCCTGACTTTC; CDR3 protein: CASSRFGANVLTF
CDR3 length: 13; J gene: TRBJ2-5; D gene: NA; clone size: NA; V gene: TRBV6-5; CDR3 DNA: TGTGCCAGCAGTTACCCGGGCAGGGAGACCCAGTACTTC; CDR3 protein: CASSYPGRETQYF
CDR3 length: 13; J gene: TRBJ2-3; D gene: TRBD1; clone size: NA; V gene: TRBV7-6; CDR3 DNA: TGTGCCAGCAGCTTACGACAGGGAGATACGCAGTATTTT; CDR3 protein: CASSLRQGDTQYF
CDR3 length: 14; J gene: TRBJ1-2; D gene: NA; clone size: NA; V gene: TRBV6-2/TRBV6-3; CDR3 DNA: TGTGCCAGCAGCCACGGGATGGTCAGCTCAGGCTACACCTTC; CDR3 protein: CASSHGMVSSGYTF
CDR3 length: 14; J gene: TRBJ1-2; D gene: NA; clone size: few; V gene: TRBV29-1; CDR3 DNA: TGCAGCGTTGAAGTTTACGCAGCCGGGTATGGCTACACCTTC; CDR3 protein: CSVEVYAAGYGYTF
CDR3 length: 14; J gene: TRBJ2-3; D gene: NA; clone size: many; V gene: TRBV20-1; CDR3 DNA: TGCAGTGCCGCTAGGGCGGTAATCACAGATACGCAGTATTTT; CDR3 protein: CSAARAVITDTQYF
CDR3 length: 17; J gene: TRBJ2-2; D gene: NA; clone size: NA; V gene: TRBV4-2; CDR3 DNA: TGTGCCAGCAGCCGAGGGGGCGAGCGGGGGAACACCGGGGAGCTGTTTTTT; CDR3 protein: CASSRGGERGNTGELFF
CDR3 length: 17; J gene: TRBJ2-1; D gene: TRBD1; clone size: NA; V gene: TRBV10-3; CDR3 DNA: TGTGCCATCAGTGAAACCGACCCGGGACAGGCCAACAATGAGCAGTTCTTC; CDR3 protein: CAISETDPGQANNEQFF
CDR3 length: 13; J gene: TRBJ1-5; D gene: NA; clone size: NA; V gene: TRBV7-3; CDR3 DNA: TGTGCCAGCAGCGCTTCCTTAGGGGGGGCCCAGCATTTT; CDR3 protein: CASSASLGGAQHF
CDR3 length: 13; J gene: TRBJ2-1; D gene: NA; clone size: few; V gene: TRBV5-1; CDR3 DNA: TGCGCCAGCAGCTTGGCCTGGAACAATGAGCAGTTCTTC; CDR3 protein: CASSLAWNNEQFF
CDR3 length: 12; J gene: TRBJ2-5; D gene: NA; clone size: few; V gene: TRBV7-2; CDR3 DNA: TGTGCCAGCAGCCCAACGATCGAGACCCAGTACTTC; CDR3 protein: CASSPTIETQYF
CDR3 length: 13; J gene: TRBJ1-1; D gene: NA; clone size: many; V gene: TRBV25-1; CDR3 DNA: TGTGCCAGCAGTGAATCGGGGGGTGCTGAAGCTTTCTTT; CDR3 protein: CASSESGGAEAFF
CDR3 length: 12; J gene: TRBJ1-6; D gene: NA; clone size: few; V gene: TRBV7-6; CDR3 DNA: TGTGCCAGCAGAGCGGACGGAGCACCCCTCCACTTT; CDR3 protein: CASRADGAPLHF
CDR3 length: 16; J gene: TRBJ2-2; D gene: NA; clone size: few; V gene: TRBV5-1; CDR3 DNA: TGCGCCAGCAGCTTCAATCGGGGCGCGAACACCGGGGAGCTGTTTTTT; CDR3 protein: CASSFNRGANTGELFF
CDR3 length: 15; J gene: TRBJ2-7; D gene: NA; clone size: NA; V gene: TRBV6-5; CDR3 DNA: TGTGCCAGCAGTTACTCGCCCAGAGGGCCCTACGAGCAGTACTTC; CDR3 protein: CASSYSPRGPYEQYF
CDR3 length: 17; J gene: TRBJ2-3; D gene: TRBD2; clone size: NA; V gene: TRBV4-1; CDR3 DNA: TGCGCCAGCAGCCAGGATTTTACTAGCGGGAATACAGATACGCAGTATTTT; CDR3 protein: CASSQDFTSGNTDTQYF
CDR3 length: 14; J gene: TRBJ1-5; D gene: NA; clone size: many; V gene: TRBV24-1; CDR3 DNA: TGTGCCACCAGTGACGCGGGGACGTATCAGCCCCAGCATTTT; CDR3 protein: CATSDAGTYQPQHF
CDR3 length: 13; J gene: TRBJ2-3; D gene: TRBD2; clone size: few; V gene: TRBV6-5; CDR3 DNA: TGTGCCAGCAGAGGGACTATTACAGATACGCAGTATTTT; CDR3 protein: CASRGTITDTQYF
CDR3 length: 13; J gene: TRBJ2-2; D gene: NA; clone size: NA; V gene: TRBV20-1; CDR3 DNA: TGCAGTGCTAGTGGGCAGAGCACCGGGGAGCTGTTTTTT; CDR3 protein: CSASGQSTGELFF
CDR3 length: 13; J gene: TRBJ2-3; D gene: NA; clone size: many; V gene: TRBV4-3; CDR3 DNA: TGCGCCAGCAGCCAAGAATCCGGAGATACGCAGTATTTT; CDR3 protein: CASSQESGDTQYF
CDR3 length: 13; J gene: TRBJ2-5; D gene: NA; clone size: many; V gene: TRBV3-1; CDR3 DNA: TGTGCCAGCAGCCAGGGACTGCAAGAGACCCAGTACTTC; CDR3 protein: CASSQGLQETQYF
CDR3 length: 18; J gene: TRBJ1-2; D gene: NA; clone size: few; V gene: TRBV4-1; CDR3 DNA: TGCGCCAGCAGCCAGACAGATATCGCCAAGGTGGCGAACTATGGCTACACCTTC; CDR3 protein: CASSQTDIAKVANYGYTF
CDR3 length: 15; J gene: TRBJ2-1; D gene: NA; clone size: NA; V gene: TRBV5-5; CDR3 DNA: TGTGCCAGCAGCTTCCGCACGTCAGCTAACAATGAGCAGTTCTTC; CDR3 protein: CASSFRTSANNEQFF
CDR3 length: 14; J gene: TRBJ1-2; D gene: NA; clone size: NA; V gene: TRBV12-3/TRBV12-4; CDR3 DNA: TGTGCCAGCAGTTACCTAAGCCTCGCAGGTGGCTACACCTTC; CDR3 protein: CASSYLSLAGGYTF
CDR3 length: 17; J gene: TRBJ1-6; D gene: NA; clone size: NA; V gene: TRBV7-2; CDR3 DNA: TGTGCCAGCAGCTTAATGTGGATAGCGGGCCCAGGGTCACCCCTCCACTTT; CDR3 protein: CASSLMWIAGPGSPLHF
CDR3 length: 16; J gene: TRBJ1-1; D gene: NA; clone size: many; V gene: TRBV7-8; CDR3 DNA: TGTGCCAGCAGCTTAGTTCCAGGGCTTATCCTCACTGAAGCTTTCTTT; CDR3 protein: CASSLVPGLILTEAFF
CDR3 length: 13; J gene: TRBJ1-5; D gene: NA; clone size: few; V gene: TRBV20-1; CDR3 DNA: TGCAGTGCTGGGAGTAGTAGGAATCAGCCCCAGCATTTT; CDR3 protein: CSAGSSRNQPQHF
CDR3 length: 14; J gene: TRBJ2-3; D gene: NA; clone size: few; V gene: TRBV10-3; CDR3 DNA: TGTGCCATCAGTGATCGTCAGGCTGGGGATACGCAGTATTTT; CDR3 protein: CAISDRQAGDTQYF
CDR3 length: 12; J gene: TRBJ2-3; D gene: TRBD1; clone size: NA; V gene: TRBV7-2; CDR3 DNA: TGTGCCAGCAGCTCTCAGGGGGTCGCGCAGTATTTT; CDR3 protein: CASSSQGVAQYF
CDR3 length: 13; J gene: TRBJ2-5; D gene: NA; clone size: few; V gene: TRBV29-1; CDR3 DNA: TGCAGCGTTCGAAGGCAGGGAACCCAGAAGTGGAACTTC; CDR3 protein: CSVRRQGTQKWNF
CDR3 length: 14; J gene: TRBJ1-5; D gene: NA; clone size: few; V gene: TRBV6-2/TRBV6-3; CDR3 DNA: TGTGCCAGCAGTTACCTGGACGGTAATCAGCCCCAGCATTTT; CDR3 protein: CASSYLDGNQPQHF
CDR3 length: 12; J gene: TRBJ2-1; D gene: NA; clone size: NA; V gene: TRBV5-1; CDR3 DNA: TGCGCCAGCAGCTTGGAAATCGGTGAGCAGTTCTTC; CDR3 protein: CASSLEIGEQFF
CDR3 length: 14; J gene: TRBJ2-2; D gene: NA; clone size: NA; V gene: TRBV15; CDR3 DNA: TGTGCCACCAGCTCTGAGGCGGAGATCGGGGAGCTGTTTTTT; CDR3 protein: CATSSEAEIGELFF